Listed here are 25 T cell receptor beta chains from one sample, sequenced in a study of blood T cell repertoires in COVID-19. The data were produced by immunoSEQ multiplex PCR, yet TCRdb's version contains in-frame clones alone and is incomplete. The sample lists around 150,000 clones; more than 85% were seen once. The source material was peripheral blood. The receptors were sampled from a man aged 18 to 29 with acute or convalescent COVID-19.

The chain couples TRBV9 to TRBJ2-5; D uncertain. Trimming pared 0 bases from V and 1 base from J, leaving 7 bases between. This CDR3 comprises 14 residues. Germline-derived CDR1 and CDR2 are SGDLS and YYNGEE. The CDR3 DNA follows: TGTGCCAGCAGCGTAGACGCACTCCAAGAGACCCAGTACTTC. This gives the protein CASSVDALQETQYF.

The rearrangement uses TRBV5-6 and TRBJ1-1; possible D gene TRBD1, 6 bases. The germline V gene has CDR1 SGHDT and CDR2 YYEEEE. The V end was cut by 1 base, the J end by 0 bases, with 16 bases between. The CDR3 consists of 17 residues. The CDR3 nucleotides read TGTGCCAGCAGCTTGACGGTACAGGGAACAATGAACACTGAAGCTTTCTTT. Translating it yields CASSLTVQGTMNTEAFF.

V is TRBV6-1 and J is TRBJ2-3, with 8 bases lining up with TRBD1. CDR1 is MNHNS and CDR2 is SASEGT in the germline V gene. The V gene end was trimmed by 2 bases and the J gene end by 1 base; junction bases not matched to a gene: 8. The CDR3 runs 17 residues. The CDR3 is CASSERTGTLRTDTQYF. CDR3 DNA: TGTGCCAGCAGTGAAAGGACAGGGACACTCCGCACAGATACGCAGTATTTT.

This clone was picked up one time. The chain uses TRBV7-8 and TRBJ2-7, with 7 bases fitting TRBD1. Germline-derived CDR1 and CDR2 are SGHVS and FQNEAQ. CDR3 size: 14 residues. The V and J ends lost 5 bases and 2 bases, in that order; junction bases with no gene match: 6. CDR3 amino acids: CASSPGQVPYEQYF. The CDR3 coding sequence is TGTGCCAGCAGCCCTGGACAGGTTCCCTACGAGCAGTACTTC.

The gene calls are TRBV5-6 and TRBJ2-5; D gene uncertain. Between the trimmed V and J ends, which lost 6 bases and 3 bases, there was a span of 12 bases. The CDR3 extends over 13 amino acids. Germline-derived CDR1 and CDR2 are SGHDT and YYEEEE. The CDR3, as DNA: TGTGCCAGCACCCTGTGGCCAGAAGAGACCCAGTACTTC. This translates into CASTLWPEETQYF.

The chain combines TRBV7-9 with TRBJ1-3, with D unresolved. Germline assignment: CDR1 SEHNR and CDR2 FQNEAQ (reference sequence). The CDR3 covers 15 residues. The germline V and J ends were trimmed by 1 base and 1 base, with 8 bases remaining between them. The CDR3 sequence: CASSLGGESGNTIYF. DNA of the CDR3: TGTGCCAGCAGCTTAGGCGGGGAATCTGGAAACACCATATATTTT.

V usage is TRBV4-1 and J usage is TRBJ1-3, with D hard to call. The V gene's germline CDR1 is MGHRA and CDR2 YSYEKL. Trimming stripped 1 base from V and 0 bases from J, with 13 bases between. The CDR3 runs to 17 residues. The CDR3 sequence is CASSQGRGASSGNTIYF. In DNA, the CDR3 is TGCGCCAGCAGCCAAGGACGGGGAGCCAGCTCTGGAAACACCATATATTTT.

This chain connects TRBV9 to TRBJ1-2, with 9 bases identical to TRBD1. Germline V gives CDR1 SGDLS, CDR2 YYNGEE. The CDR3 contains 15 residues. J lost 3 bases, V lost 6 bases, and 9 bases had no gene match. CDR3 residues: CASTPGQGLYYGYTF. CDR3 coding DNA: TGTGCCAGCACCCCGGGACAGGGCCTTTACTATGGCTACACCTTC.

V and J are TRBV30 and TRBJ1-5; 7 nucleotides match TRBD1. J lost 4 bases, V lost 0 bases, and 3 bases had no gene match. Per the germline V gene, CDR1 is GTSNPN and CDR2 is SVGIG (reference sequence). The CDR3 is 14 amino acids. The CDR3 reads CAWSVARGNQPQHF. CDR3 sequence (DNA): TGTGCCTGGAGTGTCGCCAGGGGGAATCAGCCCCAGCATTTT.

This chain links TRBV7-9 with TRBJ1-1, with D uncertain. The CDR3 has 11 residues. The V gene's germline CDR1 is SEHNR and CDR2 FQNEAQ (reference sequence). V lost 2 bases and J lost 8, with 6 bases in between. The CDR3 nucleotides are TGTGCCAGCAGCTTAAGCATCGAAGCTTTCTTT. The encoded protein is CASSLSIEAFF.

CDR3 in DNA: TGTGCCAGCAGCTTAGAAGGCAGGGTAAACACTGAAGCTTTCTTT. Amino acids: CASSLEGRVNTEAFF. The rearrangement links TRBV7-2 to TRBJ1-1; D is possibly TRBD1 (5 bases). Looked up from germline, CDR1 is SGHTA and CDR2 is FQGNSA. V was shortened by 1 base and J by 2 bases, with 11 bases between the two germline ends. The CDR3 has 15 residues.

The chain employs TRBV9 and TRBJ2-3, with TRBD2 identical over 9 bases. V lost 0 bases to trimming and J lost 0 bases; unmatched junction nucleotides: 2. CDR3 length: 16 residues. In germline, CDR1 is SGDLS, CDR2 YYNGEE. In DNA form, the CDR3 reads TGTGCCAGCAGCGTAGTCCTAGCGGGGAGCACAGATACGCAGTATTTT. It encodes CASSVVLAGSTDTQYF. Drawing the rest from reference TRBV9 and TRBJ2-3, the complete variable domain is DSGVTQTPKHLITATGQRVTLRCSPRSGDLSVYWYQQSLDQGLQFLIQYYNGEERAKGNILERFSAQQFPDLHSELNLSSLELGDSALYFCASSVVLAGSTDTQYFGPGTRLTVL.

The chain employs TRBV7-2 and TRBJ1-2, with a weak D call TRBD1 (6 bases). Germline loops: CDR1 SGHTA, CDR2 FQGNSA. Trimming stripped 1 base from V and 8 bases from J, with 20 bases between. The CDR3 spans 16 residues. The CDR3 protein is CASSLDPGQPKRGYTF. In DNA form, the CDR3 reads TGTGCCAGCAGCTTAGACCCCGGACAGCCCAAAAGGGGCTACACCTTC. Variable domain in full (rest from reference TRBV7-2 and TRBJ1-2): GAGVSQSPSNKVTEKGKDVELRCDPISGHTALYWYRQSLGQGLEFLIYFQGNSAPDKSGLPSDRFSAERTGGSVSTLTIQRTQQEDSAVYLCASSLDPGQPKRGYTFGSGTRLTVV.

The rearrangement uses TRBV5-1 and TRBJ2-3; no reliable D call. This CDR3 spans 15 amino acids. The germline V gene encodes CDR1 SGHRS and CDR2 YFSETQ. V was pared by 0 bases and J by 2 bases, with 10 bases between. CDR3 DNA sequence: TGCGCCAGCAGCTTGGATGGTGGGCACACAGATACGCAGTATTTT. Protein sequence: CASSLDGGHTDTQYF. Full variable domain (rest looked up from reference TRBV5-1 and TRBJ2-3): KAGVTQTPRYLIKTRGQQVTLSCSPISGHRSVSWYQQTPGQGLQFLFEYFSETQRNKGNFPGRFSGRQFSNSRSEMNVSTLELGDSALYLCASSLDGGHTDTQYFGPGTRLTVL.

The chain recombines TRBV10-3 with TRBJ1-2; D gene uncertain. Germline V gives CDR1 ENHRY, CDR2 SYGVKD. The length of the CDR3 is 13 residues. Between the trimmed V and J ends, which lost 4 bases and 2 bases, there was a span of 8 bases. The CDR3, as DNA: TGTGCCATCAGTGGGAACTACAACTATGGCTACACCTTC. Encoded protein: CAISGNYNYGYTF.

V usage is TRBV10-3 and J usage is TRBJ2-7; TRBD1 agrees at 8 bases. The germline CDR1 and CDR2 sequences are ENHRY and SYGVKD. Germline trimming cut 0 bases from V and 5 bases from J; bases unmatched to any gene: 6. The CDR3 is 15 amino acids. DNA for the CDR3: TGTGCCATCAGTGAGTCGGGCCAGGGGGCACACGAGCAGTACTTC. It yields the protein CAISESGQGAHEQYF.

The CDR3 protein is CASSPLDIDTQYF. CDR3 nucleotides: TGTGCCAGCAGTCCACTCGATATTGATACGCAGTATTTT. The V gene is TRBV27, the J gene TRBJ2-3, with D uncertain. The CDR3 spans 13 residues. V was trimmed by 5 bases and J by 6 bases, leaving 12 bases between them. Germline assignment: CDR1 MNHEY and CDR2 SMNVEV (reference sequence).

The CDR3 loop reads CASSLEGQGWAGELFF. CDR3 nucleotides: TGCGCCAGCAGCTTGGAAGGACAGGGGTGGGCCGGGGAGCTGTTTTTT. This chain uses TRBV5-1 with TRBJ2-2, with 9 positions matching TRBD1. CDR1 and CDR2 from the germline V gene are SGHRS and YFSETQ. The CDR3 covers 16 residues. The ends lost 0 bases at V and 6 bases at J; junction bases unmatched: 6.

The V call is TRBV6-5, the J call TRBJ2-7, with a tentative D call TRBD1 (6 bases). In germline, CDR1 is MNHEY, CDR2 SVGAGI. The CDR3 has 15 amino acids. V was trimmed by 5 bases and J by 0 bases, leaving 14 bases between them. Written as DNA, the CDR3 is TGTGCCAGCAGTCCGGGACATAGTTACTCCTACGAGCAGTACGTC. Translation gives CASSPGHSYSYEQYV.

About this clone itself: Distinct nucleotide sequences in the sample also encode this CDR3. The V call is TRBV30, the J call TRBJ2-7; possibly TRBD1 for D (5 bases). The CDR3 loop spans 12 amino acids. The germline V and J ends were trimmed by 1 base and 4 bases, with 8 bases remaining between them. Per the germline V gene, CDR1 is GTSNPN and CDR2 is SVGIG (reference sequence). CDR3 region: CAWSGQGYEQYF. The CDR3 DNA reads TGTGCCTGGAGTGGCCAGGGTTACGAGCAGTACTTC.

This clone was observed once. The rearrangement links TRBV19 to TRBJ1-2; 9 nucleotides match TRBD1. The V gene end was trimmed by 5 bases and the J gene end by 4 bases; junction bases not matched to a gene: 8. The germline CDR1 and CDR2 sequences are LNHDA and SQIVND (reference sequence). The CDR3 consists of 15 residues. The CDR3 coding sequence is TGTGCCAGTAGTGTATTACCGGGACAGGGCTATGGCTACACCTTC. Amino acid sequence: CASSVLPGQGYGYTF.

The chain links TRBV4-2 to TRBJ2-4; tentatively, D is TRBD2 (5 bases). This CDR3 contains 15 residues. Germline assignment: CDR1 LGHNA and CDR2 YNFKEQ. The ends were cut back, 0 bases at V and 5 bases at J, with 11 bases in the middle. CDR3 in DNA: TGTGCCAGCAGCCAAGACTATGGAGCGGAAAACATTCAGTACTTC. It specifies CASSQDYGAENIQYF.

V and J are TRBV14 and TRBJ1-6, with D tentatively TRBD1 (6 bases). Trimming shortened V by 1 base and J by 12 bases, and 13 bases separated the two germline ends. Germline CDR1 and CDR2: SGHDN and FVKESK. There are 14 residues in the CDR3. CDR3 amino acids: CASSQAVTGRPLHF. The CDR3 bases are TGTGCCAGCAGCCAAGCGGTGACAGGACGACCCCTCCACTTT.

The gene calls are TRBV19 and TRBJ2-7, with 8 bases matching TRBD1. V lost 1 base and J lost 3; bases outside the gene matches: 2. Germline V gives CDR1 LNHDA, CDR2 SQIVND (reference sequence). The CDR3 totals 14 residues. CDR3 loop: CASSIGTGNYEQYF. For the CDR3, the DNA is TGTGCCAGTAGTATAGGGACAGGGAACTACGAGCAGTACTTC. Based on the CDR3 plus reference TRBV19 and TRBJ2-7, the full variable domain is DGGITQSPKYLFRKEGQNVTLSCEQNLNHDAMYWYRQDPGQGLRLIYYSQIVNDFQKGDIAEGYSVSREKKESFPLTVTSAQKNPTAFYLCASSIGTGNYEQYFGPGTRLTVT.

This chain joins TRBV19 and TRBJ1-6; possibly TRBD1 for D (6 bases). Trimming removed 7 bases at V and 9 bases at J, with 19 bases between. From germline, CDR1 is LNHDA and CDR2 SQIVND (reference sequence). The CDR3 is 15 amino acids. The CDR3 is CASTTGSLFGSPLHF. The CDR3 DNA reads TGTGCCAGTACCACAGGGTCTTTGTTTGGTTCACCCCTCCACTTT.